This T cell receptor (beta chain) was identified during a study of cytomegalovirus exposure and HLA in healthy donors. The primer mix had 60 Vbeta and 13 Jbeta primers. The repertoire was sequenced with immunoSEQ multiplex PCR; TCRdb's copy has only in-frame clones and lacks some. The profile shows about 130,000 clones, about 79% of them singletons. The CDR3 sequence is 16 residues long. Germline-derived CDR1 and CDR2 are LNHDA and SQIVND (reference sequence). J lost 2 bases, V lost 3 bases, and 6 bases had no gene match. Points from the study as a whole: The likely explanation for a cluster of highly shared sequence variants was sequencing artifact. A link between a missense DCLRE1C variant and TCR beta V- and J-gene trimming emerged from a later analysis. Cytomegalovirus status was reportedly diagnosed by the classifier with high specificity and sensitivity. In a later analysis, productive TCRs from donors in an Asian-associated ancestry cluster reportedly carried fewer N-insertions than the cohort mean.

Notes on this clone: The antigen is unknown.

The V call is TRBV19, the J call TRBJ2-1, with 8 bases that match TRBD2. This clonotype was sampled from a woman in her forties or fifties in good health and CMV-seronegative. The sample comprised PBMCs. CDR3 nucleotides: TGTGCCAGTAGTATTTCAGCGGGAGCGGCCTACAATGAGCAGTTCTTC. Translated, it gives CASSISAGAAYNEQFF.